Shown below are 8 T cell receptor beta chains from a single sample sequenced in a study of cytomegalovirus exposure and HLA in healthy donors. Primers included in the PCR were 60 Vbeta and 13 Jbeta primers. Data came from immunoSEQ multiplex PCR; TCRdb stores just in-frame clones and leaves some out. The sample consists of some 170,000 clones, approximately 81% of them appearing once. The sequencing sample was made of PBMCs. The receptors shown here come from a woman in her 30s in good health and CMV-seropositive.

V and J are TRBV7-9 and TRBJ1-2; 7 bases line up with TRBD1. The germline V gene encodes CDR1 SEHNR and CDR2 FQNEAQ (reference sequence). Trimming removed 1 base from V and 3 bases from J; junction bases left unmatched: 14. The CDR3 runs to 18 residues. DNA of the CDR3: TGTGCCAGCAGCTTAGGGTTTCTGGGACAGATAATTGACTATGGCTACACCTTC. Protein: CASSLGFLGQIIDYGYTF. The whole variable domain, remainder taken from reference TRBV7-9 and TRBJ1-2, is DTGVSQNPRHKITKRGQNVTFRCDPISEHNRLYWYRQTLGQGPEFLTYFQNEAQLEKSRLLSDRFSAERPKGSFSTLEIQRTEQGDSAMYLCASSLGFLGQIIDYGYTFGSGTRLTVV.

The J gene is TRBJ2-7, the V gene TRBV7-3, with D perhaps TRBD1 (6 bases). Trimming cost V 5 bases and J 2 bases, with 34 bases left between them. The CDR3 runs to 21 residues. CDR1 SGHTA and CDR2 FQGTGA come from the germline V gene. CDR3 DNA: TGTGCCAGCAGCCCCCCCGCCCACGGCAGGGGTCGGTTAACCGGGGCCTACGAGCAGTACTTC. Its protein product is CASSPPAHGRGRLTGAYEQYF.

This clone was found once. J is TRBJ2-2 and V is TRBV19; D is possibly TRBD1 (5 bases). Between the trimmed V and J ends, which lost 7 bases and 4 bases, there was a span of 10 bases. CDR1 and CDR2 from the germline V gene are LNHDA and SQIVND (reference sequence). The CDR3 has 13 residues. Here the CDR3 DNA reads TGTGCCAGTACTCCAGGGCGCACCGGGGAGCTGTTTTTT. This translates into CASTPGRTGELFF.

This rearrangement joins TRBV4-1 to TRBJ2-1, with a tentative D call TRBD2 (7 bases). Trimming stripped 4 bases from V and 8 bases from J, with 15 bases between. The germline V gene has CDR1 MGHRA and CDR2 YSYEKL. The CDR3 loop spans 14 amino acids. The CDR3, as DNA: TGCGCCAGCAGCCGCCTAGGGGGGGGCGATGAGCAGTTCTTC. Encoded protein: CASSRLGGGDEQFF.

A word on this clone: Germline is not matched at one junction end, which may reflect a read error. V gene TRBV7-9 combines with J gene TRBJ2-4; D remains ambiguous. The CDR3 has 16 amino acids. CDR1 is SEHNR, CDR2 FQNEAQ, per germline (reference sequence). The CDR3 DNA reads TGTTCCAGCAGCCAGGCCGCAATCTTTGCCAAAAACATTCAGTACTTC. It is translated as CSSSQAAIFAKNIQYF.

The V and J genes are TRBV14 and TRBJ1-2; D not certain. This CDR3 spans 15 amino acids. Germline V gene data show CDR1 as SGHDN and CDR2 as FVKESK. The ends were cut back, 1 base at V and 2 bases at J, with 11 bases in the middle. CDR3 DNA: TGTGCCAGCAGCCAAGGTCCAGGAACCAACTATGGCTACACCTTC. Encoded protein: CASSQGPGTNYGYTF.

This chain joins TRBV21-1 and TRBJ1-1; TRBD1 is the table's D call, not checked against the DNA. TRBV21-1 is reported as a pseudogene. This CDR3 has 15 amino acids. CDR3: CATKKQGTPNTEAFF. In DNA form, the CDR3 reads TGTGCCACCAAAAAACAGGGGACACCGAACACTGAAGCTTTCTTT.

J is TRBJ1-1 and V is TRBV19; a possible D gene is TRBD1 (6 bases). V was cut by 6 bases and J by 0 bases, with 14 bases left in between. The CDR3 covers 15 residues. The V gene's germline CDR1 is LNHDA and CDR2 SQIVND (reference sequence). The CDR3 loop reads CASRPPSGVNTEAFF. DNA of the CDR3: TGTGCCAGTAGGCCCCCGTCAGGGGTGAACACTGAAGCTTTCTTT.